A selection of T cell receptor beta chains follows, all from one sample in a study of OX40 agonist ivuxolimab in advanced cancers. Profiling relied on immunoSEQ multiplex PCR, and the TCRdb table lists in-frame clones only, not all of them. The sample lists about 40,000 clones, approximately 78% occurring once. The material was CD4+ or CD8+ T cells sorted from blood, obtained in a trial of the OX40 agonist ivuxolimab. Receptors were obtained from an adult with an advanced solid tumor such as melanoma, head and neck, liver or kidney cancer. CDR3s include the opening cysteine and the closing phenylalanine or tryptophan. The D gene is left open where the match is weak. Rows may omit the clone size; those that give it use once, few, many or a size class.

>TRBV28|TRBD1|few|TRBJ2-5
TGTGCCAGCAGTTCATCCGGGACAGGGGAAGAGACCCAGTACTTC
CASSSSGTGEETQYF
>TRBV5-6|TRBD2|.|TRBJ2-7
TGTGCCAGCAGCTGGGGGCCTAGCGGGAAGTACGAGCAGTACTTC
CASSWGPSGKYEQYF
>TRBV18|.|.|TRBJ1-6
TGTGCCAGCCTCCAGGATCCCGCGGGTTCACCCCTCCACTTT
CASLQDPAGSPLHF
>TRBV7-3|TRBD1|.|TRBJ1-2
TGTGCCAGCAGCTTAGTACAGGGGGCCGGCTATGGCTACACCTTC
CASSLVQGAGYGYTF
>TRBV9|TRBD1|.|TRBJ1-3
TGTGCCAGCAGCGTAGGGGGACAGGGGGCTCACACCATATATTTT
CASSVGGQGAHTIYF
>TRBV28|TRBD1|.|TRBJ2-7
TGTGCCAGCAACAGGGGACATTACGAGCAGTACTTC
CASNRGHYEQYF
>TRBV28|TRBD1|.|TRBJ1-2
TGTGCCAGCAGTTCGGGACAGGGTGGTGGCTACACCTTC
CASSSGQGGGYTF
>TRBV7-9|.|.|TRBJ2-7
TGTGCCAGCAGCTTCGGGATATGGCAGTACTTC
CASSFGIWQYF
>TRBV27|.|.|TRBJ2-2
TGTGCCAGCAGGGGGGTTATCACCGGGGAGCTGTTTTTT
CASRGVITGELFF
>TRBV6-6|TRBD1|.|TRBJ1-1
TGTGCCAGCAGTTACCGGACAGGGGTGAACACTGAAGCTTTCTTT
CASSYRTGVNTEAFF
>TRBV30|TRBD1|few|TRBJ1-5
TGTGCCTGGAGTTCGGGACAGGCATTCAATCAGCCCCAGCATTTT
CAWSSGQAFNQPQHF
>TRBV7-9|.|.|TRBJ2-7
TGTGCCAGCAGCTCCCAGGGGGAGGGCGAGCAGTACTTC
CASSSQGEGEQYF
>TRBV14|.|.|TRBJ2-5
TGTGCCAGCAGCCAAGGGGCATTCTGGGCGGGGCCGGGCCGCGACGGTACCCAGTACTTC
CASSQGAFWAGPGRDGTQYF
>TRBV6-1|TRBD1|.|TRBJ2-5
TGTGCCAGCAGTTCCGGACAGGCCCAAGAGACCCAGTACTTC
CASSSGQAQETQYF
>TRBV7-3|TRBD2|.|TRBJ2-1
TGTGCCAGCAGCTTAACCCTCAGCGGGGGAGTCTACAATGAGCAGTTCTTC
CASSLTLSGGVYNEQFF
>TRBV19|.|once|TRBJ2-3
TGTGCCAGTAGGAACGGTGGAACAGATACGCAGTATTTT
CASRNGGTDTQYF
>TRBV6-6|.|.|TRBJ2-2
TGTGCCAGCAGTTATCAAACCGGGGAGCTGTTTTTT
CASSYQTGELFF
>TRBV9|.|.|TRBJ2-1
TGTGCCAGCAGCGAGGAGGGGACGCACAATGAGCAGTTCTTC
CASSEEGTHNEQFF
>TRBV6-5|.|.|TRBJ1-6
TGTGCCAGCAGTTATACCAGGCTTAATTCACCCCTCCACTTT
CASSYTRLNSPLHF
>TRBV6-5|.|.|TRBJ1-2
TGTGCCAGCAGCTTAGACCGGGGGCTGGGCTACACCTTC
CASSLDRGLGYTF
>TRBV7-9|TRBD1|.|TRBJ1-2
TGTGCCAGCAGCTCCGCGACAGGGCTTTACTATGGCTACACCTTC
CASSSATGLYYGYTF
>TRBV7-9|.|medium-sized|TRBJ1-6
TGTGCCAGCAGCTACGGAGATTCACCCCTCCACTTT
CASSYGDSPLHF
>TRBV12-5|TRBD1|.|TRBJ1-1
TGTGCTAGTGGTTTGCCGTGGACAGGGGGCTCGGACACTGAAGCTTTCTTT
CASGLPWTGGSDTEAFF
>TRBV4-2|.|once|TRBJ2-2
TGTGCCAGCAGCCATCCGGGGGCCGGAGGCGGGGAGCTGTTTTTT
CASSHPGAGGGELFF
>TRBV7-2|.|.|TRBJ2-7
TGTGCCAGCAGCACCCGTCTGGGTAGCGCAGACGAGCAGTACTTC
CASSTRLGSADEQYF
>TRBV28|.|.|TRBJ2-7
TGTGCCAGCAGTTTTACTTTTTCTCTGAAATCTTGGGGACAAGGATCCTACGAGCAGTACTTC
CASSFTFSLKSWGQGSYEQYF
>TRBV4-2|.|.|TRBJ1-1
TGTGCCAGCAGCCAAGGGGAAGGCGGGGGCTGGATGAACACTGAAGCTTTCTTT
CASSQGEGGGWMNTEAFF
>TRBV4-3|.|once|TRBJ1-2
TGCGCCAGCAGCCCGCGGGGAGGGGCCCCCAACTATGGCTACACCTTC
CASSPRGGAPNYGYTF
>TRBV11-2|TRBD2|.|TRBJ2-5
TGTGCCAGCAGCTTAGTCAGCGGGGGTTGGTTAGAGACCCAGTACTTC
CASSLVSGGWLETQYF
>TRBV19|.|once|TRBJ2-7
TGTGCCACTGCCCCGTTTGGGGCGAGGTCCTACGAGCAGTACTTC
CATAPFGARSYEQYF
>TRBV10-3|TRBD2|.|TRBJ2-2
TGTGCCATCAGTGAGGCGGTAGCGGGAGCTGGCGGGGAGCTGTTTTTT
CAISEAVAGAGGELFF
>TRBV19|.|.|TRBJ1-4
.
CASVPRPPGNEKLFF
>TRBV28|.|.|TRBJ2-7
TGTGCCAGCAGTTTCTCACTCGCCGGCCTCTCCTACGAGCAGTACTTC
CASSFSLAGLSYEQYF
>TRBV2|.|.|TRBJ1-3
TGTGCCAGCAGTCGGGGGGCTGGAAACACCATATATTTT
CASSRGAGNTIYF